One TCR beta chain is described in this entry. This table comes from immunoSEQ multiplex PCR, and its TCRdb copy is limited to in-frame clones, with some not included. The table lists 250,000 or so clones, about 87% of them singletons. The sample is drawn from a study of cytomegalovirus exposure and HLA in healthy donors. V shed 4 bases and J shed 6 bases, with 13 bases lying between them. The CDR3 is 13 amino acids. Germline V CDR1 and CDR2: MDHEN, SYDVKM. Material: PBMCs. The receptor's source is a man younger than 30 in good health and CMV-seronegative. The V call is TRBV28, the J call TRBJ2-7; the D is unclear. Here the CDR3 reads CASSSPVNPEQYF. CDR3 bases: TGTGCCAGCAGTTCGCCGGTGAACCCCGAGCAGTACTTC. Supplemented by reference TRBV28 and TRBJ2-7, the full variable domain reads DVKVTQSSRYLVKRTGEKVFLECVQDMDHENMFWYRQDPGLGLRLIYFSYDVKMKEKGDIPEGYSVSREKKERFSLILESASTNQTSMYLCASSSPVNPEQYFGPGTRLTVT.